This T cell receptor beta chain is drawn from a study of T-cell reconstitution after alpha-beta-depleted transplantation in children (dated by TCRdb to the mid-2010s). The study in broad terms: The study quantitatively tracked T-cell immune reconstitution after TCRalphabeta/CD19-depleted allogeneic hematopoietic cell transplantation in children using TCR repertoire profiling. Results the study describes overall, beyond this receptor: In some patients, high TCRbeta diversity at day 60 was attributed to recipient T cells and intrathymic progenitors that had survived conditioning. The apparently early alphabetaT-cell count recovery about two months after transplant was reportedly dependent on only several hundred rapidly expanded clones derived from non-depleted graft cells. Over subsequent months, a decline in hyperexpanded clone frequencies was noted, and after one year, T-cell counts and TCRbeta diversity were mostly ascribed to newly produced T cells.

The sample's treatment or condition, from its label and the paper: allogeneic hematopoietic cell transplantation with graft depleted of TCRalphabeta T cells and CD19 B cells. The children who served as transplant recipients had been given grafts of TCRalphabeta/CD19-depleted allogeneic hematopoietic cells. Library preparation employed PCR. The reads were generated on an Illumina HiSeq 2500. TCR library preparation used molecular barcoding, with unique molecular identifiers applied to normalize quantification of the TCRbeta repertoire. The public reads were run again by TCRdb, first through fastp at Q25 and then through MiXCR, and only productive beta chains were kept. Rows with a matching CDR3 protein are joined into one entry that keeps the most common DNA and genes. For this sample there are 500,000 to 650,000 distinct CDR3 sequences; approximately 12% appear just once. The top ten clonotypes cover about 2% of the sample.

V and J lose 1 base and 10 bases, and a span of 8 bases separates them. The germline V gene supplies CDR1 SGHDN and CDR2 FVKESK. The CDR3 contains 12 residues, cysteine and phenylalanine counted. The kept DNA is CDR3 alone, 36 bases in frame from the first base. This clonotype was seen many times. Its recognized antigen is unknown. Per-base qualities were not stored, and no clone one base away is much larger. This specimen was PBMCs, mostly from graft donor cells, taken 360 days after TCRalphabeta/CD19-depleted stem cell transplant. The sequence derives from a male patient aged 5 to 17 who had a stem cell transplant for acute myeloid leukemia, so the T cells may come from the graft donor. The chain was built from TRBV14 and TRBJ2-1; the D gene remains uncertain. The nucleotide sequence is TGTGCCAGCAGCCAAGTTCGTAACGAGCAGTTCTTC. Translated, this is CASSQVRNEQFF.